The following is a T cell receptor (beta chain) sequence with its context. Amplification of TCR beta CDR3 regions was performed using RNA transcripts as template. First-round RT-PCR targeting the TCR CDR3 was performed with the HTBI primer set. TCRdb fed the multiplex PCR reads into MiXCR, producing one record per CDR3 protein. This table has around 540,000 distinct CDR3 sequences, roughly 16% appearing once. The data derive from a study of T cells in Graves' hyperthyroidism and ophthalmopathy. The junction had 4 bases not matched to a gene; V was cut back by 4 bases and J by 4 bases. This CDR3 region has 15 residues. Germline lookup yields CDR1 SEHNR and CDR2 FQNEAQ (reference sequence).

V and J are TRBV7-9 and TRBJ2-7; 13 positions match TRBD2. The material sequenced was blood. This receptor was taken from a young woman with Graves' ophthalmopathy. In DNA form, the CDR3 reads TGTGCCAGCAGCTCCGGGGGACTAGCGGGATACGAGCAGTACTTC. Encoded protein: CASSSGGLAGYEQYF.